This T cell receptor beta chain was observed in a study of tumor and adjacent non-tumor tissue in lung cancer. This clonotype was observed a single time. The antigen is unknown. The junction departs from germline at one end; a sequencing error may be responsible. General study findings and limits: Tumor repertoires had a smaller top 100 clone share than normal lung. Significantly higher TCR diversity was found in tumor than normal lung.

Germline V gives CDR1 LNHNV, CDR2 YYDKDF (reference sequence). The CDR3 consists of 14 residues. A modified ARM-PCR protocol with three rounds of nested PCR amplified TCRbeta. MiXCR, run by TCRdb on the multiplex PCR reads, gives a single entry per CDR3 protein. This sample has approximately 47,000 distinct CDR3 sequences, with more than 55% found just once. RNA was extracted from bulk tissue without any cell sorting. Distant lung tissue was collected more than 3 cm away from the tumor edge. Material: distant non-tumor lung tissue. The clonotype originates from a woman aged 70 to 79 with non-small cell lung cancer. This chain connects TRBV15 to TRBJ2-7, with D unclear. CDR3 protein: CTTSTEGISYEQYF. The CDR3 coding sequence is TGTACCACCAGCACCGAAGGGATATCCTACGAGCAGTACTTC.